This T cell receptor beta chain is drawn from a study of CD8+ T cells in alopecia areata. Whole-study context: The SALT score measured affected scalp surface percentage in treated patients. Study observations and caveats: Sharing of TCRs across patients appeared less clear than in mice, possibly for HLA-related reasons. The study found higher clonality in lesional than normal scalp, especially in alopecia totalis/universalis.

Treatment in this sample: oral pan-JAK inhibitor, 5-10 mg twice daily. Researchers took lesional scalp punch biopsies and peripheral blood from people who were alopecia areata patients. After isolation, RNA underwent reverse transcription to generate cDNA as the sequencing template. This table comes from immunoSEQ multiplex PCR, and its TCRdb copy is limited to in-frame clones, with some not included. The data show over 80,000 clones, roughly 46% seen once. This clone came up a few times. Its antigen remains unidentified. J gave up 3 bases and V 5 bases, and 0 bases lay outside the gene matches. Germline values: CDR1 MDHEN, CDR2 SYDVKM. The CDR3 is 14 amino acids.

The chain carries TRBV28 and TRBJ2-7, with TRBD2 identical over 14 bases. The sequence derives from a human donor with alopecia areata. Sequences were derived from CD8+ T cells sorted from blood, sampled at week 24, from a patient treated with tofacitinib. The CDR3 region is CASSGLAGGYEQYF. CDR3 sequence (DNA): TGTGCCAGCAGTGGACTAGCGGGAGGCTACGAGCAGTACTTC.